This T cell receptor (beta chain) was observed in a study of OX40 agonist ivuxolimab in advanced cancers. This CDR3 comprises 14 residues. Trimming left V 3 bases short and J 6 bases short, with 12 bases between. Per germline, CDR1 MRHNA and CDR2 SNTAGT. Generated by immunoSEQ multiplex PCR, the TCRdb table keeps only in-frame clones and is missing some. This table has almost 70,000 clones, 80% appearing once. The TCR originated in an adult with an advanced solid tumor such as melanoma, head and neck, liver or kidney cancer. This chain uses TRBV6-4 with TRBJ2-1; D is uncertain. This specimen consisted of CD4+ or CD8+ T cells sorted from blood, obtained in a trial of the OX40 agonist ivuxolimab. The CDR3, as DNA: TGTGCCAGCAGTGAGGCGGAACAACCCAATGAGCAGTTCTTC. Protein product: CASSEAEQPNEQFF.